Below are 9 T cell receptor beta chains sequenced from a single sample in a study of Ad26.COV2.S vaccination and SARS-CoV-2 variants. Treatment meaning: approximately 18 received Ad26.COV2.S at low or high dose, single or two shots; 5 received placebo; per-sample allocation not given. Samples analyzed were those drawn on day 63 after the first vaccine or placebo injection. Using immunoSEQ multiplex PCR, the repertoire was profiled, and TCRdb retains in-frame clones only, with some absent. The data hold 380,000 or so clones, with 70% to 90% observed a single time. The sample consisted of peripheral blood, taken in a trial of Ad26.COV2.S vaccine versus placebo. These receptor sequences come from a person between 18 and 60 years old who received the Ad26.COV2.S COVID-19 vaccine or a placebo.

The rearrangement links TRBV6-2 or TRBV6-3 to TRBJ1-5, with 8 bases identical to TRBD1. CDR1 is MNHEY, CDR2 SVGEGT, per germline. The CDR3 length is 15 residues. V trimming: 6 bases; J trimming: 6 bases; junction bases outside the gene matches: 10. The CDR3 loop is CASSAPGQDFQPQHF. The DNA of the CDR3 is TGTGCCAGCAGCGCACCGGGACAGGATTTTCAGCCCCAGCATTTT.

The CDR3 reads CASSEGQGAGGYTF. The CDR3 nucleotides read TGTGCCAGCAGCGAAGGACAGGGGGCGGGTGGCTACACCTTC. V and J are TRBV9 and TRBJ1-2; 11 bases line up with TRBD1. Losses at the gene ends were 3 bases for V and 7 bases for J; bases not matched to a gene: 5. CDR1 SGDLS and CDR2 YYNGEE come from the germline V gene. The CDR3 spans 14 residues.

The DNA for the CDR3 is TGTGCCAGCAGCTTGGCTGGGGTTGGAAACACCATATATTTT. Protein: CASSLAGVGNTIYF. This chain uses TRBV5-4 with TRBJ1-3, with D uncertain. V dropped 0 bases and J dropped 3 bases, with 7 bases sitting between them. Germline V gene data show CDR1 as SGHNT and CDR2 as YYREEE (reference sequence). This CDR3 spans 14 amino acids.

The J gene is TRBJ1-2, the V gene TRBV4-2; D is unresolved. Trimming left V 2 bases short and J 0 bases short, with 10 bases between. Germline V gene sequence: CDR1 LGHNA, CDR2 YNFKEQ. This CDR3 comprises 15 residues. As DNA, the CDR3 is TGTGCCAGCAGCCAAATCCGAGGAACTAACTATGGCTACACCTTC. Translated: CASSQIRGTNYGYTF.

The chain carries TRBV28 and TRBJ1-5; D possibly corresponds to TRBD1 (6 bases). Germline CDR1 and CDR2: MDHEN and SYDVKM. The length of the CDR3 is 14 residues. V gave up 11 bases and J gave up 0 bases, with 14 bases separating them. The CDR3 is CASKGGTSNQPQHF. The CDR3 coding sequence is TGTGCCTCTAAAGGGGGGACTAGCAATCAGCCCCAGCATTTT.

This clone turned up a few times. The chain links TRBV4-3 to TRBJ2-1; 10 nucleotides match TRBD2. Unmatched junction bases numbered 5, after V lost 2 bases and J lost 4 bases. Per germline, CDR1 LGHNA and CDR2 YSLEER. The CDR3 length is 16 residues. The chain's CDR3 is CASSQPTSGAYNEQFF. The CDR3 DNA sequence: TGCGCCAGCAGCCAACCTACTAGCGGGGCATACAATGAGCAGTTCTTC.

The V gene is TRBV14, the J gene TRBJ1-2, with a tentative D call TRBD1 (6 bases). V was trimmed by 4 bases and J by 4 bases, leaving 16 bases between them. CDR3 length: 15 amino acids. Germline CDR1 SGHDN, CDR2 FVKESK. In DNA, the CDR3 is TGTGCCAGCAGCCCCTCATCGGGACACTTCTATGGCTACACCTTC. This codes for CASSPSSGHFYGYTF. The whole variable domain, remainder taken from reference TRBV14 and TRBJ1-2, is EAGVTQFPSHSVIEKGQTVTLRCDPISGHDNLYWYRRVMGKEIKFLLHFVKESKQDESGMPNNRFLAERTGGTYSTLKVQPAELEDSGVYFCASSPSSGHFYGYTFGSGTRLTVV.

The chain combines TRBV2 with TRBJ2-1, with D maybe TRBD2 (7 bases). The germline gives CDR1 SNHLY, CDR2 FYNNEI. This CDR3 has 17 amino acids. The V and J ends lost 6 bases and 5 bases respectively, with 23 bases between them. The CDR3 here is CASRDPRGGGKNNEQFF. The CDR3 DNA sequence: TGTGCCAGCAGGGACCCCAGGGGCGGGGGAAAGAACAATGAGCAGTTCTTC. Full variable domain (outside the CDR3, taken from reference TRBV2 and TRBJ2-1): EPEVTQTPSHQVTQMGQEVILRCVPISNHLYFYWYRQILGQKVEFLVSFYNNEISEKSEIFDDQFSVERPDGSNFTLKIRSTKLEDSAMYFCASRDPRGGGKNNEQFFGPGTRLTVL.

V is TRBV29-1 and J is TRBJ2-2, with 8 bases fitting TRBD1. From germline, CDR1 is SQVTM and CDR2 ANQGSEA. CDR3 size: 13 residues. V shed 8 bases, J shed 5 bases, and the junction held 7 bases outside the gene matches. This CDR3 reads CSSWTGRTGELFF. DNA of the CDR3: TGCAGCTCTTGGACAGGGCGTACCGGGGAGCTGTTTTTT.